Listed here are 13 T cell receptor beta chains from one sample, sequenced in a study of vaccination effects on CD4 cells after COVID-19. Libraries were prepared by immunoSEQ multiplex PCR; TCRdb keeps only in-frame clonotypes and omits some of them. Here the sample spans fewer than 25,000 clones, about 73% being singletons. These TCRs' antigens remain unknown. Antigen-specific CD4+ T cells expanded by the ViraFEST assay with viral peptide pools were then sequenced. Isolating CD4+ T cells followed ten to eleven days of culture. The specimen comprised CD4+ T cells from PBMCs cultured with HCoV-229E spike peptides, sampled before COVID-19 vaccination. All receptors derive from a human donor who received a COVID-19 vaccine.

CDR3 nucleotides: TGTGCCAGCGGGACAGGGGTTACCACCGGGGAGCTGTTTTTT. Translating it yields CASGTGVTTGELFF. The chain recombines TRBV19 with TRBJ2-2, with 10 bases matching TRBD1. The CDR3 consists of 14 residues. Germline CDR1 and CDR2: LNHDA and SQIVND (reference sequence). V gave up 9 bases and J gave up 4 bases; unmatched junction bases: 5.

The chain couples TRBV5-1 to TRBJ1-3; 10 nucleotides align to TRBD1. Germline CDR1 is SGHRS and CDR2 is YFSETQ. Trimming cost V 0 bases and J 4 bases; bases outside gene matches: 4. The CDR3 is 16 residues long. CDR3: CASSLATGGTGNTIYF. The CDR3 coding sequence is TGCGCCAGCAGCTTGGCGACAGGGGGCACGGGAAACACCATATATTTT. Full variable domain (rest looked up from reference TRBV5-1 and TRBJ1-3): KAGVTQTPRYLIKTRGQQVTLSCSPISGHRSVSWYQQTPGQGLQFLFEYFSETQRNKGNFPGRFSGRQFSNSRSEMNVSTLELGDSALYLCASSLATGGTGNTIYFGEGSWLTVV.

The genes are TRBV5-6 and TRBJ2-1; D possibly matches TRBD1 or TRBD2 (6 bases each). The V and J ends lost 5 bases and 3 bases respectively, with 18 bases between them. Germline loops: CDR1 SGHDT, CDR2 YYEEEE. The length of the CDR3 is 16 residues. CDR3 DNA sequence: TGTGCCAGCAGGAAAGTCGGAGGGGGACTCTACAATGAGCAGTTCTTC. Translation gives CASRKVGGGLYNEQFF.

Concerning this clone itself: At one end the junction does not follow the germline gene, possibly because of a read error. The rearrangement joins TRBV5-1 to TRBJ2-1, with 13 nucleotides matching TRBD2. This CDR3 is built from 19 residues. Germline V gene lookup returns CDR1 SGHRS and CDR2 YFSETQ. The CDR3 loop is CASSSPTSGRAGSHNEQFF. The DNA of the CDR3 is TGCGCCAGCAGCTCGCCAACTAGCGGGAGGGCCGGCTCCCACAATGAGCAGTTCTTC.

The gene calls are TRBV4-2 and TRBJ1-2; D call uncertain. Germline values: CDR1 LGHNA, CDR2 YNFKEQ. There are 16 residues in the CDR3. Trimming removed 1 base from V and 0 bases from J, with 12 bases in between. CDR3 residues: CASSQGVGYSNYGYTF. The CDR3 DNA is TGTGCCAGCAGCCAAGGCGTAGGTTACTCTAACTATGGCTACACCTTC.

The chain couples TRBV5-1 to TRBJ2-7; no clear D. V lost 0 bases and J lost 9, with 13 bases in between. CDR3 length equals 13 residues. Per germline, CDR1 SGHRS and CDR2 YFSETQ. DNA for the CDR3: TGCGCCAGCAGCTTGGAGGCGGCCTCAGGGCAGTACTTC. This codes for CASSLEAASGQYF.

The rearrangement uses TRBV5-6 and TRBJ1-6, with a possible D match to TRBD1 (5 bases). The CDR3 covers 13 residues. Germline V gene sequence: CDR1 SGHDT, CDR2 YYEEEE. V was clipped by 8 bases and J by 4 bases, with 10 bases between them. The CDR3 loop reads CASNRRYNSPLHF. CDR3 nucleotides: TGTGCCAGTAACAGGCGGTATAATTCACCCCTCCACTTT. Full variable domain (outside the CDR3, taken from reference TRBV5-6 and TRBJ1-6): DAGVTQSPTHLIKTRGQQVTLRCSPKSGHDTVSWYQQALGQGPQFIFQYYEEEERQRGNFPDRFSGHQFPNYSSELNVNALLLGDSALYLCASNRRYNSPLHFGNGTRLTVT.

The gene calls are TRBV6-5 and TRBJ1-5, with D unresolved. Trimming pared 5 bases from V and 2 bases from J, leaving 10 bases between. The CDR3 covers 14 residues. Germline lookup yields CDR1 MNHEY and CDR2 SVGAGI. CDR3 region: CASSTGGGNQPQHF. The CDR3 nucleotides read TGTGCCAGCAGTACCGGCGGAGGCAATCAGCCCCAGCATTTT.

The rearrangement links TRBV19 to TRBJ2-1; TRBD2 matches at 13 bases. This CDR3 is 15 amino acids long. Germline-derived CDR1 and CDR2 are LNHDA and SQIVND (reference sequence). V shed 7 bases, J shed 9 bases, and the junction held 9 bases outside the gene matches. Here the CDR3 DNA reads TGTGCCAGTAATCCGACTAGCGGGGGGAACCTTGAGCAGTTCTTC. As protein: CASNPTSGGNLEQFF.

This rearrangement joins TRBV5-4 to TRBJ2-5; D unclear. The CDR3 sequence is 14 residues long. The V gene's germline CDR1 is SGHNT and CDR2 YYREEE (reference sequence). The ends were cut back, 4 bases at V and 2 bases at J, with 12 bases in the middle. The CDR3, as DNA: TGTGCCAGCAGCCCTCTTGTGTCTCAAGAGACCCAGTACTTC. Translating gives CASSPLVSQETQYF. Together with reference TRBV5-4 and TRBJ2-5, the CDR3 gives the full variable domain: ETGVTQSPTHLIKTRGQQVTLRCSSQSGHNTVSWYQQALGQGPQFIFQYYREEENGRGNFPPRFSGLQFPNYSSELNVNALELDDSALYLCASSPLVSQETQYFGPGTRLLVL.

This rearrangement joins TRBV5-6 to TRBJ1-4; D is unclear. V shed 0 bases and J shed 7 bases, with 13 bases lying between them. Germline values: CDR1 SGHDT, CDR2 YYEEEE. The CDR3 covers 15 residues. The DNA of the CDR3 is TGTGCCAGCAGCTTGGCCCAAACCATCGGTGAAAAACTGTTTTTT. It yields the protein CASSLAQTIGEKLFF.

V usage is TRBV18 and J usage is TRBJ1-1; no clear D. The CDR3 sequence is 13 residues long. The ends were cut back, 2 bases at V and 0 bases at J, with 4 bases in the middle. Germline CDR1 reads KGHSH; CDR2 reads LQKENI. The CDR3 nucleotides read TGTGCCAGCTCACCAGGCGTGAACACTGAAGCTTTCTTT. Its protein product is CASSPGVNTEAFF.

This clone was observed a handful of times. The CDR3 nucleotides are TGTGCCAGCAGCCAAGAAGGAGGGGTCCGGGCGGGAGGGGCCGGGGAGCTGTTTTTT. As protein: CASSQEGGVRAGGAGELFF. The chain is built from TRBV4-2 and TRBJ2-2; TRBD2 matches at 9 bases. Looked up from germline, CDR1 is LGHNA and CDR2 is YNFKEQ. Losses at the gene ends were 0 bases for V and 6 bases for J; bases not matched to a gene: 14. This CDR3 has 19 amino acids.